These T cell receptor beta chains were read from a single sample in a study of blood T cell repertoires in COVID-19. This table comes from immunoSEQ multiplex PCR, and its TCRdb copy is limited to in-frame clones, with some not included. The profile shows roughly 100,000 clones, approximately 80% of them singletons. What was sequenced was peripheral blood. The receptors stem from a woman at least 80 years old with acute or convalescent COVID-19. The CDR3 runs from the conserved cysteine through the conserved F or W. A D gene is named only where the DNA matches it firmly. Only part of the rows carry a size: once, few, many, or a class if the clone is expanded.

size: -; V: TRBV4-1; J: TRBJ2-1; D: -; DNA: TGCGCCAGCAGCGGATGGGGGGAAACCTACAATGAGCAGTTCTTC; CDR3: CASSGWGETYNEQFF
size: -; V: TRBV28; J: TRBJ2-1; D: -; DNA: TGTGCCAGCATCCGAGCCCCAGCGGTATACAATGAGCAGTTCTTC; CDR3: CASIRAPAVYNEQFF
size: -; V: TRBV25-1; J: TRBJ2-2; D: TRBD2; DNA: TGTGCCAGCAGTGTTGCGGGAGGAAGGGGCGGGGAGCTGTTTTTT; CDR3: CASSVAGGRGGELFF
size: -; V: TRBV19; J: TRBJ1-1; D: -; DNA: TGTGCCAGTACGGCAGGGGCATGGAACACTGAAGCTTTCTTT; CDR3: CASTAGAWNTEAFF
size: once; V: TRBV7-9; J: TRBJ2-1; D: TRBD2; DNA: TGTGCCAGCAGTTTTAATCCAGCGGGGGGACTATTAGAAGAGCAGTTCTTC; CDR3: CASSFNPAGGLLEEQFF
size: few; V: TRBV29-1; J: TRBJ2-3; D: -; DNA: TGCAGCGTGGGGACAAGGCGAGAGGATACGCAGTATTTT; CDR3: CSVGTRREDTQYF
size: -; V: TRBV19; J: TRBJ2-3; D: TRBD2; DNA: TGTGCCAGTAGTCTTTTAGCGGGGTCCACAGATACGCAGTATTTT; CDR3: CASSLLAGSTDTQYF
size: -; V: TRBV3-1/TRBV3-2; J: TRBJ1-2; D: TRBD1; DNA: TGTGCCAGCAGCCAACCTGGACAGGGCCATGGCTACACCTTC; CDR3: CASSQPGQGHGYTF
size: -; V: TRBV24-1; J: TRBJ1-2; D: TRBD1; DNA: TGTGCCACCAGTGACCCTGGGACAGGGGGCGTCTATGGCTACACCTTC; CDR3: CATSDPGTGGVYGYTF
size: once; V: TRBV19; J: TRBJ1-5; D: -; DNA: TGTGCCAGTAGTATAGGACTTACAAGGCAAGTACTAAATCAGCCCCAGCATTTT; CDR3: CASSIGLTRQVLNQPQHF
size: -; V: TRBV10-3; J: TRBJ1-2; D: -; DNA: TGTGCCATCAGTGAGTCACTGACAGGTGCCTATGGCTACACCTTC; CDR3: CAISESLTGAYGYTF
size: -; V: TRBV9; J: TRBJ1-2; D: TRBD1; DNA: TGTGCCAGCAGCGGGACAGGGGGCGCTGGCTATGGCTACACCTTC; CDR3: CASSGTGGAGYGYTF
size: -; V: TRBV24-1; J: TRBJ2-2; D: -; DNA: TGTGCCACCAGTGACCGTTCTACCGGGGAGCTGTTTTTT; CDR3: CATSDRSTGELFF